The 30 T cell receptor beta chains in this list originate from one sample, sequenced in a study of T cell repertoires in cytomegalovirus infection. Which antigens these TCRs recognize remains unknown. TCRdb independently ran MiXCR on the reads; one entry per CDR3 protein. The repertoire has about 900,000 distinct CDR3 sequences, around 29% of them found once; the top ten carry about an eighth. The sequencing here drew on cultured CD8+ T cells from PBMCs, taken from culture after CMV antigen stimulation. The source of these receptors is a human donor in good health (CMV status not recorded). Some clones in this sample may be carry-over from other donors' samples.

This clonotype was found many times. V gene TRBV5-5 combines with J gene TRBJ1-5, with TRBD1 as a possible D gene (5 bases). This CDR3 contains 13 residues. Germline CDR1 reads SGHKS; CDR2 reads YYEKEE (reference sequence). V lost 2 bases and J lost 5, with 8 bases in between. This CDR3 is CASSLEGYQPQHF. For the CDR3, the DNA is TGTGCCAGCAGCTTAGAGGGGTATCAGCCCCAGCATTTT.

The CDR3 region has the DNA TGCAGTGCTCAAAGTGACACTCGCAATCAGCCCCAGCATTTT. Protein: CSAQSDTRNQPQHF. V usage is TRBV20-1 and J usage is TRBJ1-5; D call uncertain. Germline values: CDR1 DFQATT, CDR2 SNEGSKA (reference sequence). CDR3 size: 14 residues. V was clipped by 5 bases and J by 2 bases, with 13 bases between them.

This rearrangement joins TRBV10-3 to TRBJ2-1; 7 nucleotides line up with TRBD2. The germline gives CDR1 ENHRY, CDR2 SYGVKD. This CDR3 is built from 12 residues. With V trimmed by 11 bases and J by 4 bases, 5 bases remained unmatched. The CDR3 spells CAAGGGYNEQFF. In nucleotides, the CDR3 is TGTGCCGCGGGCGGGGGATACAATGAGCAGTTCTTC.

The chain links TRBV10-2 to TRBJ2-2; D tentatively fits TRBD1 or TRBD2 (5 bases each). Trimming shortened V by 10 bases and J by 0 bases, and 21 bases separated the two germline ends. The CDR3 runs 17 residues. Germline CDR1 and CDR2: WSHSY and SAAADI. The CDR3 DNA follows: TGCGCCACCCCACCCCCGAGAGGGGCTGCGAACACCGGGGAGCTGTTTTTT. Translation gives CATPPPRGAANTGELFF.

This chain connects TRBV20-1 to TRBJ1-6; the D gene is possibly TRBD1 (6 bases). Germline CDR1 DFQATT, CDR2 SNEGSKA (reference sequence). CDR3 length equals 15 residues. V lost 1 base to trimming and J lost 5 bases, with 12 bases between them. The CDR3 nucleotides are TGCAGTGCTAGAGGCAGGGACATCGATAATTCACCCCTCCACTTT. This codes for CSARGRDIDNSPLHF.

This clonotype was found a few times. The J gene is TRBJ2-3, the V gene TRBV6-6; TRBD2 aligns across 10 bases. Per the germline V gene, CDR1 is MNHNY and CDR2 is SVGAGI (reference sequence). With 0 bases clipped from V and 5 bases from J, the junction kept 8 bases outside the gene matches. The CDR3 covers 17 residues. The CDR3 loop reads CASSYSMSSGGLDTQYF. The DNA of the CDR3 is TGTGCCAGCAGTTACTCGATGTCTAGCGGGGGCCTAGATACGCAGTATTTT.

The CDR3 loop reads CAVKRNYGYTF. The CDR3 DNA is TGTGCCGTCAAGAGGAACTATGGCTACACCTTC. The V call is TRBV10-3, the J call TRBJ1-2; D unresolved. The ends were cut back, 11 bases at V and 2 bases at J, with 9 bases in the middle. The length of the CDR3 is 11 residues. Germline CDR1 ENHRY, CDR2 SYGVKD.

The chain recombines TRBV4-1 with TRBJ2-5; D not certain. In germline, CDR1 is MGHRA, CDR2 YSYEKL. Trimming took off 2 bases at V and 2 bases at J, with 12 bases between the two ends. CDR3 length equals 15 residues. In DNA, the CDR3 is TGCGCCAGCAGCCAAAGGCAGGCCATACAAGAGACCCAGTACTTC. Translated, it gives CASSQRQAIQETQYF.

The chain carries TRBV7-2 and TRBJ2-7; 9 bases align to TRBD1. After removal of 5 bases from V and 3 bases from J, the junction contained 5 bases not matched to a gene. The CDR3 is 14 amino acids. Germline CDR1 SGHTA, CDR2 FQGNSA. CDR3 region: CASSAGTGYYEQYF. In nucleotides, the CDR3 is TGTGCCAGCAGCGCCGGGACAGGGTACTACGAGCAGTACTTC.

The DNA of the CDR3 is TGTGCCAGCAGCTTAACTCCCTCCGGGGAGCTGTTTTTT. Its translation is CASSLTPSGELFF. V gene TRBV7-6 combines with J gene TRBJ2-2; D uncertain. The V end lost 2 bases, the J end lost 6 bases, and 7 bases lay between the germline ends. The germline V gene encodes CDR1 SGHVS and CDR2 FNYEAQ. The length of the CDR3 is 13 residues.

The chain couples TRBV6-2 or TRBV6-3 to TRBJ2-1; 7 bases are shared with TRBD1. The CDR3 consists of 13 residues. Germline V gene data show CDR1 as MNHEY and CDR2 as SVGEGT. The trim removed 3 bases at V and 8 bases at J, leaving 4 bases unmatched. The CDR3 protein is CASSYHRGDEQFF. CDR3 coding DNA: TGTGCCAGCAGTTATCACAGGGGCGATGAGCAGTTCTTC.

V is TRBV27 and J is TRBJ2-7; 8 positions match TRBD1. The CDR3 length is 14 residues. With 5 bases clipped from V and 6 bases from J, the junction kept 9 bases outside the gene matches. Germline V gene sequence: CDR1 MNHEY, CDR2 SMNVEV (reference sequence). CDR3 loop: CASSLTGELSEQYF. As DNA, the CDR3 is TGTGCCAGCAGTCTGACAGGGGAACTAAGCGAGCAGTACTTC.

A few counts support this clonotype. The CDR3 reads CASSPPQEAGQQETQYF. The CDR3, as DNA: TGTGCCAGCAGTCCGCCCCAGGAAGCAGGACAACAAGAGACCCAGTACTTC. The V gene is TRBV12-3 or TRBV12-4, the J gene TRBJ2-5, with D possibly TRBD1 on 5 matching bases. The ends were cut back, 5 bases at V and 2 bases at J, with 21 bases in the middle. The CDR3 covers 17 residues.

This chain links TRBV6-5 with TRBJ2-3; no firm D call. Germline V lookup: CDR1 MNHEY, CDR2 SVGAGI. There are 15 residues in the CDR3. V gave up 8 bases and J gave up 0 bases, with 15 bases separating them. For the CDR3, the DNA is TGTGCCAGCTGCTCAGTGCGGCCTAGCACAGATACGCAGTATTTT. Its protein is CASCSVRPSTDTQYF.

Ten or more counts support this clonotype. V usage is TRBV7-2 and J usage is TRBJ2-5, with 8 positions matching TRBD1. The CDR3 has 15 residues. Per the germline V gene, CDR1 is SGHTA and CDR2 is FQGNSA. Trimming took 4 bases from V and 5 from J; bases not matched to a gene: 9. CDR3 nucleotides: TGTGCCAGCAGCTATATGGACAGGGTGATCGAGACCCAGTACTTC. Its translation: CASSYMDRVIETQYF.

The chain carries TRBV11-1 and TRBJ2-5; D not resolved. The V and J ends lost 3 bases and 2 bases respectively, with 25 bases between them. Germline V gene data show CDR1 as SGHAT and CDR2 as FQDESV (reference sequence). This CDR3 has 19 amino acids. This chain's CDR3 is CASSLTLRLPPTSQETQYF. Here the CDR3 DNA reads TGTGCCAGCAGCTTGACTCTGCGATTGCCACCCACAAGTCAAGAGACCCAGTACTTC. The entire variable domain, with the rest obtained from reference TRBV11-1 and TRBJ2-5, is as follows: EAEVAQSPRYKITEKSQAVAFWCDPISGHATLYWYRQILGQGPELLVQFQDESVVDDSQLPKDRFSAERLKGVDSTLKIQPAELGDSAMYLCASSLTLRLPPTSQETQYFGPGTRLLVL.

Concerning this clonotype: A single base separates this from a much larger clone, so it may be a read error. The chain's CDR3 is CVSSLSSGAYEQYF. CDR3 nucleotides: TGTGTCAGCAGCTTGAGTAGCGGGGCTTACGAGCAGTACTTC. The chain joins TRBV7-6 to TRBJ2-7; 8 positions agree with TRBD2. The germline V gene encodes CDR1 SGHVS and CDR2 FNYEAQ. This CDR3 is built from 14 residues.

This clonotype has more than one count but fewer than ten. The V gene is TRBV7-2, the J gene TRBJ2-7; no clear D. V lost 5 bases, J lost 0 bases, and 23 bases lay in between. Germline CDR1 and CDR2: SGHTA and FQGNSA. The CDR3 totals 18 residues. CDR3 protein: CASSRLLLTGRVSYEQYF. The CDR3 DNA follows: TGTGCCAGCAGCCGACTCCTCCTCACGGGCCGCGTCTCCTACGAGCAGTACTTC.

This chain's CDR3 is CSAPSTLAGGGGEQFF. CDR3 nucleotide sequence: TGCAGTGCCCCAAGCACACTAGCGGGGGGTGGGGGTGAGCAGTTCTTC. The V call is TRBV20-1, the J call TRBJ2-1, with 12 bases fitting TRBD2. The CDR3 is 16 residues long. The germline V gene encodes CDR1 DFQATT and CDR2 SNEGSKA (reference sequence). V was pared by 6 bases and J by 9 bases, with 15 bases of the junction left unmatched.

This clonotype was counted between two and nine times. V usage is TRBV29-1 and J usage is TRBJ2-1; weak D call: TRBD1 (6 bases). Trimming removed 6 bases from V and 5 bases from J, with 20 bases in between. CDR1 and CDR2 (germline): SQVTM, ANQGSEA. The CDR3 spans 15 residues. The CDR3 DNA reads TGCAGCGTAACACCAGGGGAGAGGACACACAATGAGCAGTTCTTC. Residues: CSVTPGERTHNEQFF.

The gene calls are TRBV6-6 and TRBJ1-3, with TRBD1 identical over 8 bases. Germline assignment: CDR1 MNHNY and CDR2 SVGAGI (reference sequence). CDR3 length: 15 amino acids. The trim removed 8 bases at V and 0 bases at J, leaving 6 bases unmatched. In DNA, the CDR3 is TGTGCCAGCTGTGACAGGGGCCCCTCTGGAAACACCATATATTTT. Amino acids: CASCDRGPSGNTIYF.

The table lists this clonotype with a few counts. The gene calls are TRBV7-9 and TRBJ1-4; a weak D match, TRBD1 (5 bases). With 3 bases removed from V and 0 bases from J, the gap between germline ends came to 17 bases. Germline V CDR1 and CDR2: SEHNR, FQNEAQ (reference sequence). The CDR3 spans 18 residues. CDR3: CASSLPVDRQTTNEKLFF. In DNA form, the CDR3 reads TGTGCCAGCAGCTTGCCGGTAGACAGACAAACAACTAATGAAAAACTGTTTTTT. The full variable domain, completed using reference TRBV7-9 and TRBJ1-4, is DTGVSQNPRHKITKRGQNVTFRCDPISEHNRLYWYRQTLGQGPEFLTYFQNEAQLEKSRLLSDRFSAERPKGSFSTLEIQRTEQGDSAMYLCASSLPVDRQTTNEKLFFGSGTQLSVL.

The rearrangement uses TRBV7-2 and TRBJ1-1; 7 nucleotides line up with TRBD1. From germline, CDR1 is SGHTA and CDR2 FQGNSA. The junction had 5 bases not matched to a gene; V was cut back by 3 bases and J by 1 base. The CDR3 has 15 residues. The CDR3 region is CASSFSTGANTEAFF. Here the CDR3 DNA reads TGTGCCAGCAGCTTCTCTACAGGGGCGAACACTGAAGCTTTCTTT. Using reference TRBV7-2 and TRBJ1-1 for the parts outside the CDR3, the full variable domain is GAGVSQSPSNKVTEKGKDVELRCDPISGHTALYWYRQSLGQGLEFLIYFQGNSAPDKSGLPSDRFSAERTGGSVSTLTIQRTQQEDSAVYLCASSFSTGANTEAFFGQGTRLTVV.

This clonotype was observed a handful of times. The chain couples TRBV6-6 to TRBJ1-2; D is ambiguous. CDR1 is MNHNY and CDR2 is SVGAGI in the germline V gene (reference sequence). The CDR3 runs 13 residues. Trimming took off 5 bases at V and 2 bases at J, with 9 bases between the two ends. CDR3 residues: CASSPPDNYGYTF. The CDR3, as DNA: TGTGCCAGCAGTCCTCCGGACAACTATGGCTACACCTTC.

This clonotype was detected many times. The chain has TRBV6-6 and TRBJ2-2; the D is unclear. Germline-derived CDR1 and CDR2 are MNHNY and SVGAGI (reference sequence). The CDR3 consists of 12 residues. V was pared by 2 bases and J by 6 bases, with 4 bases between. CDR3 sequence (DNA): TGTGCCAGCAGTTACAGGGCCGGGGAGCTGTTTTTT. It encodes CASSYRAGELFF.

The rearrangement joins TRBV13 to TRBJ1-2; no definite D call. There are 15 residues in the CDR3. Germline V gene lookup returns CDR1 PRHDT and CDR2 FYEKMQ (reference sequence). Trimming took off 5 bases at V and 5 bases at J, with 18 bases between the two ends. CDR3 in amino acids: CASSPTDVTPYGYTF. CDR3 nucleotides: TGTGCCAGCAGCCCAACCGACGTTACCCCTTATGGCTACACCTTC.

V gene TRBV9 combines with J gene TRBJ1-6, with D uncertain. V lost 4 bases and J lost 7, with 6 bases in between. CDR1 is SGDLS and CDR2 is YYNGEE in the germline V gene. The CDR3 sequence is 12 residues long. Here the CDR3 reads CASSPLNSPLHF. The CDR3 DNA reads as TGTGCCAGCAGCCCACTCAATTCACCCCTCCACTTT.

The chain combines TRBV4-1 with TRBJ1-2; the D gene is possibly TRBD1 (5 bases). The germline V gene encodes CDR1 MGHRA and CDR2 YSYEKL. The CDR3 extends over 17 amino acids. V lost 1 base to trimming and J lost 3 bases, with 18 bases between them. This CDR3 reads CASSQGDGGLEDYGYTF. In nucleotides, the CDR3 is TGCGCCAGCAGCCAAGGGGACGGGGGTCTGGAGGACTATGGCTACACCTTC.

The V and J genes are TRBV7-8 and TRBJ1-3, with 9 bases that match TRBD1. The germline CDR1 and CDR2 sequences are SGHVS and FQNEAQ. The CDR3 spans 17 residues. V shed 2 bases, J shed 3 bases, and the junction held 8 bases outside the gene matches. DNA for the CDR3: TGTGCCAGCAGCTTATATACAGGGGGCGCGGGTGGAAACACCATATATTTT. Its protein product is CASSLYTGGAGGNTIYF.

This clonotype appeared a few times. CDR3 protein: CASSLKDSRLFNTEAFF. The CDR3 DNA follows: TGTGCCAGCAGCTTGAAGGACAGCCGACTGTTTAACACTGAAGCTTTCTTT. The V and J genes are TRBV5-6 and TRBJ1-1, with TRBD1 as a possible D gene (6 bases). Germline-derived CDR1 and CDR2 are SGHDT and YYEEEE. V lost 1 base to trimming and J lost 2 bases, with 18 bases between them. CDR3 size: 17 residues.